The 8 T cell receptor beta chains below were found in one sample sequenced in a study of cytomegalovirus exposure and HLA in healthy donors. Primers included in the PCR were 60 Vbeta and 13 Jbeta primers. The data were produced by immunoSEQ multiplex PCR, yet TCRdb's version contains in-frame clones alone and is incomplete. This table has 140,000 to 150,000 clones, almost 85% appearing once. The sequenced material came from PBMCs. These receptors all come from a woman aged 55-69 years in good health and CMV-seropositive.

This clone is a singleton in its sample. The chain is built from TRBV7-2 and TRBJ2-1, with 14 bases that match TRBD2. CDR3 length equals 17 residues. Per the germline V gene, CDR1 is SGHTA and CDR2 is FQGNSA. V was clipped by 2 bases and J by 10 bases; unmatched bases: 10. CDR3 amino acids: CASSLRLAGGPGEEQFF. CDR3 in DNA: TGTGCCAGCAGCTTAAGACTAGCGGGAGGGCCGGGCGAGGAGCAGTTCTTC.

V is TRBV7-8 and J is TRBJ2-1; 8 nucleotides agree with TRBD2. The CDR3 is 16 residues long. J was trimmed by 7 bases and V by 5 bases; bases with no gene match: 13. Germline CDR1 reads SGHVS; CDR2 reads FQNEAQ. The CDR3 loop is CASSPPLAASGNEQFF. For the CDR3, the DNA is TGTGCCAGCAGCCCCCCACTAGCGGCCAGCGGAAATGAGCAGTTCTTC.

J is TRBJ2-7 and V is TRBV5-1, with TRBD1 matching 9 bases. The CDR3 length is 15 residues. With 5 bases clipped from V and 6 bases from J, the junction kept 12 bases outside the gene matches. Germline V gene lookup returns CDR1 SGHRS and CDR2 YFSETQ. This chain's CDR3 is CASSLPQDRGGEQYF. The CDR3 region has the DNA TGCGCCAGCAGTCTCCCTCAGGACAGGGGAGGCGAGCAGTACTTC.

This chain links TRBV7-9 with TRBJ2-3, with 8 bases aligning to TRBD2. The CDR3 loop spans 14 amino acids. V was pared by 5 bases and J by 2 bases, with 3 bases of the junction left unmatched. CDR1 and CDR2 (germline): SEHNR, FQNEAQ (reference sequence). The CDR3 nucleotides read TGTGCCAGCAGCCTCGGGGGGGCCACAGATACGCAGTATTTT. It yields the protein CASSLGGATDTQYF.

The chain is built from TRBV29-1 and TRBJ2-7; D call uncertain. The CDR3 is 15 amino acids. Trimming took 4 bases from V and 5 from J, leaving 21 bases between them. Germline values: CDR1 SQVTM, CDR2 ANQGSEA. The CDR3 region is CSVGGRMSARDEQYF. The CDR3 nucleotides read TGCAGCGTTGGTGGCAGAATGAGCGCCCGGGACGAGCAGTACTTC.

The rearrangement joins TRBV4-2 to TRBJ1-5, with a possible D match to TRBD1 (5 bases). The germline V gene has CDR1 LGHNA and CDR2 YNFKEQ. The CDR3 extends over 15 amino acids. V lost 4 bases and J lost 1, with 11 bases in between. The CDR3 coding sequence is TGTGCCAGCAGCCTAATGACAGCGAGCAATCAGCCCCAGCATTTT. This encodes CASSLMTASNQPQHF.

This rearrangement joins TRBV13 to TRBJ1-5, with TRBD1 identical over 7 bases. The CDR3 length is 12 residues. In germline, CDR1 is PRHDT, CDR2 FYEKMQ (reference sequence). V shed 10 bases and J 3 bases; nucleotides not matched to a gene: 3. CDR3 sequence (DNA): TGTGCCACAGGGACAGACAATCAGCCCCAGCATTTT. Translating gives CATGTDNQPQHF.

V gene TRBV28 combines with J gene TRBJ2-6, with 11 bases aligning to TRBD1. The germline V gene encodes CDR1 MDHEN and CDR2 SYDVKM. The CDR3 has 16 amino acids. The V segment lost 6 bases and the J segment 2 bases; nucleotides outside the gene matches: 3. CDR3 nucleotides: TGTGCCAGCAGGGGACAGGGGGAGGCTGGGGCCAACGTCCTGACTTTC. It codes for CASRGQGEAGANVLTF.